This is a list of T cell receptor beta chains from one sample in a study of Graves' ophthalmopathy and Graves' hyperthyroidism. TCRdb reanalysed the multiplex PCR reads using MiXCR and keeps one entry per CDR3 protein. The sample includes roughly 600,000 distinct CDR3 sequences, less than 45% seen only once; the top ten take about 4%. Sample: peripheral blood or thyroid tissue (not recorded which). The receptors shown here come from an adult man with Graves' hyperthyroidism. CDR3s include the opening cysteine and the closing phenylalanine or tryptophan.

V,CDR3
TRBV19,CASSQEGRESGRGYTF
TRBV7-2,CASSQAGTGGADTQYF
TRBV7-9,CASRDRGYTGELFF
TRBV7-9,CASSVPGQGASEQYF
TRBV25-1,CASGAIDGTYEQYF
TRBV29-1,CSVLVGAGTEAFF
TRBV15,CATSTRDRGETDTQYF
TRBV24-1,CATSVTAGEQYF
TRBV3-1,CASSQGFYEQYF
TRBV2,CASSDPGGRLAFF
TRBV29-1,CSVAGLAGRETQYF
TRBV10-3,CAISERGGSNEQFF